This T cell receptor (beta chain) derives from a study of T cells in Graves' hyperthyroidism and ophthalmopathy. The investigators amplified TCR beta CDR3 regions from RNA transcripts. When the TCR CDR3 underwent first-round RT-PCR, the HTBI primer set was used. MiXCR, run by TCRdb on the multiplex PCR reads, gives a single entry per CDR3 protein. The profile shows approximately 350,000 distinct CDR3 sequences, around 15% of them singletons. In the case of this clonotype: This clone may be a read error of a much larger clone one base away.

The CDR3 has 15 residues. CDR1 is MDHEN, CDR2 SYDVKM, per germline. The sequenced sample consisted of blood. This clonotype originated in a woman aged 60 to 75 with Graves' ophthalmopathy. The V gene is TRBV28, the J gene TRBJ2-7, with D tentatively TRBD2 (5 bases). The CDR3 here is CASSPHGEPTYDQYF. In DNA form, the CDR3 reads TGTGCCAGCAGTCCTCACGGGGAACCTACCTACGACCAGTACTTC.